The subject of this entry is one T cell receptor (beta chain). The data were taken from a study of blood T cells in healthy people across ages. Germline V gives CDR1 LGHNA, CDR2 YSLEER. The CDR3 runs to 15 residues. Trimming stripped 5 bases from V and 0 bases from J, with 12 bases between. A sample-barcoded 5' primer and a J-beta primer mix were used in a second PCR of roughly 6 to 11 cycles. TCRdb re-called the 5' RACE reads through MiXCR, storing one row per CDR3 protein. The sample includes over 1,500,000 distinct CDR3 sequences, around half of them seen just once. The people who gave samples were healthy Caucasians from Russia, aged roughly 6 to 95. Collection of 7.5 to 10 milliliters of peripheral blood was performed for each donor.

The rearrangement links TRBV4-3 to TRBJ2-3; D remains unclear. This TCR derives from a woman aged 40 to 50 in good health. Sequences were obtained from blood. For the CDR3, the DNA is TGCGCCAGCAGCTCCTCTCCGGTTAGCACAGATACGCAGTATTTT. Amino acid sequence: CASSSSPVSTDTQYF.